This T cell receptor beta chain stems from a study of regulatory T cells in long-lasting Graves disease. Study-level results: Public clonotype sharing was higher in persistent than newly diagnosed patients.

The V end lost 5 bases, the J end lost 7 bases, and 18 bases lay between the germline ends. The CDR3 has 14 residues. Germline-derived CDR1 and CDR2 are DFQATT and SNEGSKA (reference sequence). Time point indicated: newly diagnosed GD, antithyroid drugs for less than 3 months. After RNA was extracted from PBMCs, the TCR library was made from it. This clonotype has at least ten counts. Its antigen is not identified. Libraries of TCR beta came from iRepertoire HTBI primers plus Arm-PCR of CDR3 regions. From the multiplex PCR reads, TCRdb called clonotypes with MiXCR, one entry per CDR3 protein. The table includes hundreds of thousands of distinct CDR3 sequences, roughly 15% detected once. The same sample was also used in a study of T cells in Graves' hyperthyroidism and ophthalmopathy.

This TCR was sampled from a woman under 40 with Graves disease. The sequencing here drew on peripheral blood mononuclear cells (PBMCs), taken at new diagnosis, from a patient treated with antithyroid drugs. The chain combines TRBV20-1 with TRBJ2-1, with D perhaps matching TRBD1 or TRBD2 (6 bases each). The CDR3 coding sequence is TGCAGTGCTGGAGCGCGTGGGGGGCTTAATGAGCAGTTCTTC. This encodes CSAGARGGLNEQFF.